This T cell receptor (beta chain) was profiled in a study of cytomegalovirus exposure and HLA in healthy donors. Vbeta (60) and Jbeta (13) primers were used in the PCR. Clones were read by immunoSEQ multiplex PCR, and TCRdb kept only the in-frame ones, dropping some. The top ten clones hold under 2.5% of a sample with 140,000 to 150,000 clones, approximately 63% of them seen once. The CDR3 covers 14 residues. Unmatched junction bases numbered 8, after V lost 5 bases and J lost 8 bases. Germline V gene sequence: CDR1 LNHDA, CDR2 SQIVND (reference sequence). V gene TRBV19 combines with J gene TRBJ2-2, with 7 bases identical to TRBD2. The specimen was PBMCs. This receptor was taken from a woman aged 55-75 years in good health and CMV-seropositive. The CDR3 DNA sequence: TGTGCCAGTAGTCCGGGACTACTCATTGGGGAGCTGTTTTTT. It specifies CASSPGLLIGELFF.